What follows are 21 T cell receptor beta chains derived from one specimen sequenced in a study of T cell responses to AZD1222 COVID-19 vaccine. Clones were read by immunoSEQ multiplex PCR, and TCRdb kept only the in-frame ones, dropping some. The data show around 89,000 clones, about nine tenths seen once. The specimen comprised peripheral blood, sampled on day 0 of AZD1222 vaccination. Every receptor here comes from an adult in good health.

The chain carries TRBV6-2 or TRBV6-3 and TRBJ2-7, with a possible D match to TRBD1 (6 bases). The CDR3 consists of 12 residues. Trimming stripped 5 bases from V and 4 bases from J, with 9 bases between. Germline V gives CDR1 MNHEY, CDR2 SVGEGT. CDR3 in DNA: TGTGCCAGCAGTGTGGACAGTTACGAGCAGTACTTC. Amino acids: CASSVDSYEQYF.

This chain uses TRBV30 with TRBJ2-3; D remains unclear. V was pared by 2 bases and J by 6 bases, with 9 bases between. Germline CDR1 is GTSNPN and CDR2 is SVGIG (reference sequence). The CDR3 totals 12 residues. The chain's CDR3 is CAWSRAWDTQYF. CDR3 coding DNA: TGTGCCTGGAGTAGAGCGTGGGATACGCAGTATTTT.

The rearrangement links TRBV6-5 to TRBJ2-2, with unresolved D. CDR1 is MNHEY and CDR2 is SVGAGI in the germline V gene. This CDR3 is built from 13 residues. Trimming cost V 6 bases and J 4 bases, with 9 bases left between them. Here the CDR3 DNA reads TGTGCCAGCAGCCAGGTGGGCACCGGGGAGCTGTTTTTT. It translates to CASSQVGTGELFF.

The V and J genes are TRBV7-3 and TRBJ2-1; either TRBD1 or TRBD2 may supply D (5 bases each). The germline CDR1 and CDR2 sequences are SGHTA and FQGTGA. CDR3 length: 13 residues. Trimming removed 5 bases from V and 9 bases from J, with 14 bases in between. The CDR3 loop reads CASSPSGHPEQFF. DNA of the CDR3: TGTGCCAGCAGCCCTTCGGGGCATCCTGAGCAGTTCTTC.

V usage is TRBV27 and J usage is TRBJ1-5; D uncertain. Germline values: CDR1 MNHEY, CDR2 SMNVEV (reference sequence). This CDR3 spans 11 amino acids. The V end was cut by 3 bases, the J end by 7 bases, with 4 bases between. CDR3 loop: CASSLGQPQHF. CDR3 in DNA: TGTGCCAGCAGTTTGGGACAGCCCCAGCATTTT.

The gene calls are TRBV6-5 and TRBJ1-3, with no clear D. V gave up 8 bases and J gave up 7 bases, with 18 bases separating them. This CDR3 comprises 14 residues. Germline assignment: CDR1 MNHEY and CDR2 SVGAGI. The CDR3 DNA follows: TGTGCCAGCTACAGTTTTGAAGGGCGGAACACCATATATTTT. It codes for CASYSFEGRNTIYF.

The CDR3 DNA is TGTGCCACCAGCCCCGACCTGGGCCTTAATGAAAAACTGTTTTTT. It translates to CATSPDLGLNEKLFF. V usage is TRBV15 and J usage is TRBJ1-4; D is ambiguous. CDR1 is LNHNV, CDR2 YYDKDF, per germline (reference sequence). Trimming left V 5 bases short and J 4 bases short, with 14 bases between. The CDR3 contains 15 residues.

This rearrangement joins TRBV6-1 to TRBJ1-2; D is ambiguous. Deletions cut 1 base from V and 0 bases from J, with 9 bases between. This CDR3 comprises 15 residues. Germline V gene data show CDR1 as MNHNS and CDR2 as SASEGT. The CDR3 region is CASSEEVRPNYGYTF. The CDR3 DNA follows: TGTGCCAGCAGTGAAGAGGTCCGCCCTAACTATGGCTACACCTTC.

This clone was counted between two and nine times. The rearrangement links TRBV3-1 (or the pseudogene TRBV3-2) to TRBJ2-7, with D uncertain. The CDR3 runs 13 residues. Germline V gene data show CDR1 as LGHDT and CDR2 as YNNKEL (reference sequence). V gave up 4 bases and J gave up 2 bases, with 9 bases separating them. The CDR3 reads CASSLTLTYEQYF. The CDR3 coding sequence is TGTGCCAGCAGCCTGACTCTCACCTACGAGCAGTACTTC.

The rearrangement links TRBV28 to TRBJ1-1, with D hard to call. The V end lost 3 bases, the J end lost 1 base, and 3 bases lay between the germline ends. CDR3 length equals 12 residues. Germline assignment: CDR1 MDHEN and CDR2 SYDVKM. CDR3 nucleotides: TGTGCCAGCAGTTTGGCGAACACTGAAGCTTTCTTT. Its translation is CASSLANTEAFF. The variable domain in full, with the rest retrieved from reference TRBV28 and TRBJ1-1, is DVKVTQSSRYLVKRTGEKVFLECVQDMDHENMFWYRQDPGLGLRLIYFSYDVKMKEKGDIPEGYSVSREKKERFSLILESASTNQTSMYLCASSLANTEAFFGQGTRLTVV.

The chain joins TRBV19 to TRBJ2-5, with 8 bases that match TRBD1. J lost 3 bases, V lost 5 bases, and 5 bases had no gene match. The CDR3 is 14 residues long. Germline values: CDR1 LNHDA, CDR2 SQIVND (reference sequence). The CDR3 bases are TGTGCCAGTAGTCTGGGACAGGCGAAAGAGACCCAGTACTTC. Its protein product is CASSLGQAKETQYF. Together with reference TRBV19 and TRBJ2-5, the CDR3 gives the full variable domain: DGGITQSPKYLFRKEGQNVTLSCEQNLNHDAMYWYRQDPGQGLRLIYYSQIVNDFQKGDIAEGYSVSREKKESFPLTVTSAQKNPTAFYLCASSLGQAKETQYFGPGTRLLVL.

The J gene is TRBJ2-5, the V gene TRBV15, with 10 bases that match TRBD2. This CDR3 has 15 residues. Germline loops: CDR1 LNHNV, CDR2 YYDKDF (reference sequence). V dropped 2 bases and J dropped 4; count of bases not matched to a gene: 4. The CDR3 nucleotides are TGTGCCACCAGCAGACGGACTAGCGGACTAGAGACCCAGTACTTC. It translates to CATSRRTSGLETQYF. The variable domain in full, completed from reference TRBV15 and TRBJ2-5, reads DAMVIQNPRYQVTQFGKPVTLSCSQTLNHNVMYWYQQKSSQAPKLLFHYYDKDFNNEADTPDNFQSRRPNTSFCFLDIRSPGLGDTAMYLCATSRRTSGLETQYFGPGTRLLVL.

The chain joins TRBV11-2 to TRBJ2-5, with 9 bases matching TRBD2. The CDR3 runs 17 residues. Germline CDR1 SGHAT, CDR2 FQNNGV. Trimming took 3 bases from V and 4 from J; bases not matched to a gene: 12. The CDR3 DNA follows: TGTGCCAGCAGCTTTACTGCAGCGGGGGGATCGCGAGAGACCCAGTACTTC. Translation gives CASSFTAAGGSRETQYF.

CDR3 in amino acids: CASSIPGKFDSPLHF. The DNA for the CDR3 is TGTGCCAGTAGTATCCCAGGGAAGTTTGATTCACCCCTCCACTTT. The V call is TRBV19, the J call TRBJ1-6; D might be TRBD1 (5 bases). V lost 3 bases, J lost 8 bases, and 14 bases lay in between. The germline CDR1 and CDR2 sequences are LNHDA and SQIVND (reference sequence). The CDR3 is 15 amino acids. Using reference TRBV19 and TRBJ1-6 for the parts outside the CDR3, the full variable domain is DGGITQSPKYLFRKEGQNVTLSCEQNLNHDAMYWYRQDPGQGLRLIYYSQIVNDFQKGDIAEGYSVSREKKESFPLTVTSAQKNPTAFYLCASSIPGKFDSPLHFGNGTRLTVT.

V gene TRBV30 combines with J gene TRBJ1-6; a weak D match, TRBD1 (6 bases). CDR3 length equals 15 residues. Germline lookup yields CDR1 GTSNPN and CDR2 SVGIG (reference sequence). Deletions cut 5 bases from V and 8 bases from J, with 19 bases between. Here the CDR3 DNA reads TGTGCCTGGGGGCCTTGGGGGGGGCCCCATTCACCCCTCCACTTT. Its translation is CAWGPWGGPHSPLHF.

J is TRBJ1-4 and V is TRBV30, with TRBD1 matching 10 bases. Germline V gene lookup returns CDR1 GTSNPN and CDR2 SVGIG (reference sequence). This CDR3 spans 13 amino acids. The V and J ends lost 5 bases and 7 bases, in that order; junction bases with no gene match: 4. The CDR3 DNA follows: TGTGCCTGGGACAGGGGGCGCGGTGAAAAACTGTTTTTT. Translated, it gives CAWDRGRGEKLFF.

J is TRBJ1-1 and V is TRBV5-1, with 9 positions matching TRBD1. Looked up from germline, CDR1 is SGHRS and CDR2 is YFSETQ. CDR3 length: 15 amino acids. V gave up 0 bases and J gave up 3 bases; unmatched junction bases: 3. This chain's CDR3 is CASSLAQGADTEAFF. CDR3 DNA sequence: TGCGCCAGCAGCTTGGCACAGGGGGCCGACACTGAAGCTTTCTTT.

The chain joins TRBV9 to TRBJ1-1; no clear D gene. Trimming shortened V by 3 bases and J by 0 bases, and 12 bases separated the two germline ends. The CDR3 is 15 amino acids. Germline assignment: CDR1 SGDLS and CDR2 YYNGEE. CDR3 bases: TGTGCCAGCAGCGCTCCGGGCGGTGTGAACACTGAAGCTTTCTTT. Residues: CASSAPGGVNTEAFF.

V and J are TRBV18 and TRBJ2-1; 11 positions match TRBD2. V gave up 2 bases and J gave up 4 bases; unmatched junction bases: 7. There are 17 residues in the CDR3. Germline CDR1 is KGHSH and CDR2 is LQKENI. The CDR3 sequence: CASSPELAGESYNEQFF. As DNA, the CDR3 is TGTGCCAGCTCACCAGAACTAGCGGGGGAGTCTTACAATGAGCAGTTCTTC.

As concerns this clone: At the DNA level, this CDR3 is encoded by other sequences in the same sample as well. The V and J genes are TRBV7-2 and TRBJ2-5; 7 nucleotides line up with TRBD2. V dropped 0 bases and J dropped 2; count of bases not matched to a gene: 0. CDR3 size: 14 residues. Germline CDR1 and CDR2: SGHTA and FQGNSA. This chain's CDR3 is CASSLAGGQETQYF. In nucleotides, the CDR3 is TGTGCCAGCAGCTTAGCGGGGGGGCAAGAGACCCAGTACTTC.

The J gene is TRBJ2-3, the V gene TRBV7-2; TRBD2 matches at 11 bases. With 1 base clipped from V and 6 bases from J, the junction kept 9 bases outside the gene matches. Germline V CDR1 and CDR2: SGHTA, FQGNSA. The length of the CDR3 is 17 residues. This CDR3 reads CASSLGTSGGSRDTQYF. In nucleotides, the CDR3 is TGTGCCAGCAGCTTAGGTACTAGCGGGGGCAGCCGGGATACGCAGTATTTT.